This is a list of T cell receptor beta chains from one sample in a study of T-cell memory formation after mild COVID-19. In TCRdb, the 5' RACE reads were re-called with MiXCR into one record per CDR3 protein. The sample yields approximately 290,000 distinct CDR3 sequences, approximately 15% seen once. Sequenced sample: PBMCs or a T cell subset sorted from them (not recorded which). These TCRs come from a man aged 18 to 29 who had mild COVID-19 (a few samples of this study predate the infection). Cell type and time point are not known. Each CDR3 is given without its conserved first and last residue. The D gene is left open where the match is weak.

>TRBD2|TRBJ2-7|TRBV6-5
ASSLLPGRGSGEQY
>NA|TRBJ1-1|TRBV3-1
ASSHIRLGNTEAF
>NA|TRBJ2-7|TRBV11-2
ASSSRQRSYEQY
>NA|TRBJ1-1|TRBV5-1
ASSLRGLNTEAF
>NA|TRBJ1-5|TRBV5-6
ASSAEGGYNQPQH
>NA|TRBJ2-1|TRBV6-2/TRBV6-3
ASSYAQRYEQF
>TRBD1|TRBJ1-1|TRBV7-9
ASSTPGGTEAF
>TRBD1|TRBJ2-3|TRBV20-1
SAGTGIGDTQY
>TRBD1|TRBJ1-1|TRBV20-1
SARDVRGVSEAF
>TRBD1|TRBJ1-1|TRBV20-1
SATPRQGLTSEAF
>NA|TRBJ1-6|TRBV2
ASIGLTYNSPLH
>NA|TRBJ1-6|TRBV5-5
ASSQDTGNSPLH
>TRBD2|TRBJ2-5|TRBV4-1
ASSQSMFLAGGRIQETQY
>NA|TRBJ1-1|TRBV20-1
SARDGGSVNTEAF
>NA|TRBJ1-3|TRBV14
ASASDVDYSGNTIY
>TRBD1|TRBJ2-5|TRBV18
ASSRFRGETQY
>TRBD1|TRBJ2-3|TRBV12-3/TRBV12-4
ASTLTGGTDTQY
>TRBD1|TRBJ2-2|TRBV7-8
ASSRRGTGYTGELF
>TRBD2|TRBJ2-5|TRBV7-9
ASSSTGTSGETQY
>TRBD1|TRBJ2-3|TRBV28
ASNLGQGVTDTQY
>TRBD2|TRBJ2-1|TRBV11-2
ASSLKLLAGDYNEQF
>NA|TRBJ1-1|TRBV12-3/TRBV12-4
ASSSGISGTEAF
>TRBD1|TRBJ1-2|TRBV4-2
ASSHPQGDNGYT
>TRBD1|TRBJ1-1|TRBV6-1
ASSLTGSIEAF
>TRBD1|TRBJ1-1|TRBV7-9
ASSGIQGVAEAF
>TRBD1|TRBJ2-2|TRBV6-5
ASSEPGQGSGELF
>NA|TRBJ1-1|TRBV18
ASSDQGTTWTEAF
>TRBD1|TRBJ2-3|TRBV2
ASRGDRGLGDTQY
>NA|TRBJ1-1|TRBV6-2/TRBV6-3
ASSYSTGGPRGFPGEAF
>NA|TRBJ1-1|TRBV6-5
ASSGWKGDTEAF
>NA|TRBJ2-7|TRBV5-6
ASSLTGRSSYEQY
>NA|TRBJ2-5|TRBV20-1
SARDGGWGETQY
>NA|TRBJ2-7|TRBV12-3/TRBV12-4
ASASGYEQY
>NA|TRBJ1-2|TRBV29-1
SALLGGGYT
>NA|TRBJ2-5|TRBV4-3
ASSQDTGSGQY
>NA|TRBJ2-3|TRBV7-6
ASRSPPTDTQY
>TRBD2|TRBJ2-1|TRBV7-2
ASTPSGGVNEQF
>TRBD1|TRBJ2-1|TRBV7-2
ASSLGGGDRVPQF
>NA|TRBJ2-1|TRBV18
ASSPPFGTSYNEQF
>TRBD2|TRBJ2-3|TRBV7-2
ASTSPGGRTDTQY
>NA|TRBJ2-7|TRBV4-1
ASSLNPHSASGADYEQY
>TRBD2|TRBJ2-3|TRBV9
ASSVRGGTSGTDTQY
>NA|TRBJ2-6|TRBV5-1
ASSLPYKGAGANVLT
>NA|TRBJ2-7|TRBV5-1
ASSLAVDRYEQY
>NA|TRBJ2-7|TRBV5-1
ASSLDRVLGEQY